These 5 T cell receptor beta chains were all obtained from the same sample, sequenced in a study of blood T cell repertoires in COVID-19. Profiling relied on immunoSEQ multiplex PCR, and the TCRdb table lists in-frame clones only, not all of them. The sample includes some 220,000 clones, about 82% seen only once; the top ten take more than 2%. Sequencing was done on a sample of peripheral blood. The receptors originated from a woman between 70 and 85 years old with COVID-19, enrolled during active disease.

Written as DNA, the CDR3 is TGCGCCAGCAGCCAAAACCCGGACAGGGCGGATACGCAGTATTTT. Protein: CASSQNPDRADTQYF. The chain employs TRBV4-1 and TRBJ2-3; 8 positions match TRBD1. CDR1 MGHRA and CDR2 YSYEKL come from the germline V gene. The ends lost 2 bases at V and 6 bases at J; junction bases unmatched: 7. This CDR3 contains 15 residues.

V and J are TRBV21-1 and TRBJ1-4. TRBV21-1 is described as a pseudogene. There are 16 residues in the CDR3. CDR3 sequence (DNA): TGTGCCAGCAGGACTCGGGGGTTTCGTCGGAATGAAAAACTGTTTTTT. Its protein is CASRTRGFRRNEKLFF.

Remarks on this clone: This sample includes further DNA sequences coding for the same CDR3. The CDR3 is CASSYSGGLYNEQFF. CDR3 sequence (DNA): TGTGCCAGCAGTTACTCGGGAGGGCTCTACAATGAGCAGTTCTTC. The V call is TRBV6-2 or TRBV6-3, the J call TRBJ2-1; 7 bases fit TRBD2. CDR3 length: 15 amino acids. Trimming removed 0 bases from V and 3 bases from J; junction bases left unmatched: 2. Germline V gives CDR1 MNHEY, CDR2 SVGEGT.

The CDR3 loop reads CASSPGRMGLNTEAFF. In DNA, the CDR3 is TGTGCCAGCTCACCGGGGAGGATGGGACTGAACACTGAAGCTTTCTTT. This chain joins TRBV18 and TRBJ1-1, with a weak D call TRBD1 (5 bases). With 3 bases removed from V and 0 bases from J, the gap between germline ends came to 14 bases. There are 16 residues in the CDR3. In germline, CDR1 is KGHSH, CDR2 LQKENI.

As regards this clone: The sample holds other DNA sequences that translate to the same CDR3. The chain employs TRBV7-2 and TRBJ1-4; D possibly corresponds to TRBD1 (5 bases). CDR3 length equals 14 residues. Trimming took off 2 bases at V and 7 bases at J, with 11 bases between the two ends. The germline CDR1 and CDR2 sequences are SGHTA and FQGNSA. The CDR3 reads CASSLRGGFEKLFF. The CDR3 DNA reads TGTGCCAGCAGCTTAAGGGGTGGCTTTGAAAAACTGTTTTTT.